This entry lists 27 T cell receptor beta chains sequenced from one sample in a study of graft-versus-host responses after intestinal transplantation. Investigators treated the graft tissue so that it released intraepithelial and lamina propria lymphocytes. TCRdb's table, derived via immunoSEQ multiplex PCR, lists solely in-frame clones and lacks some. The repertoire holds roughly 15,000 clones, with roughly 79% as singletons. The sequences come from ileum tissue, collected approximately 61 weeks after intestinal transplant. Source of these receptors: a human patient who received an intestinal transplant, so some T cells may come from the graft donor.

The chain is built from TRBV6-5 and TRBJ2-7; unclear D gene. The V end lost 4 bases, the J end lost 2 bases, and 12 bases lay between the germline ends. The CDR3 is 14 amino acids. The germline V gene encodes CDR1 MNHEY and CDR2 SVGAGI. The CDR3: CASSSRWTPYEQYF. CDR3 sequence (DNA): TGTGCCAGCAGTTCCCGGTGGACCCCCTACGAGCAGTACTTC.

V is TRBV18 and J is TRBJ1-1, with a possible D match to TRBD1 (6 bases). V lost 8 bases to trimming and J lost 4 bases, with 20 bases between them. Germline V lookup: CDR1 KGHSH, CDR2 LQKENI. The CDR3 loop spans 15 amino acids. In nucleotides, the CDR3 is TGTGCCAGCCCTACCACAGGCCTCAGGGGCACTGAAGCTTTCTTT. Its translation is CASPTTGLRGTEAFF.

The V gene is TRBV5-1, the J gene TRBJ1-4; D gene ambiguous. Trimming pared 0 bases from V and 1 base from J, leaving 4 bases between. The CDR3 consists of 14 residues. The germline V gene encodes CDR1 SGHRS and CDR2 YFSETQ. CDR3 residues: CASSLGRTNEKLFF. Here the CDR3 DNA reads TGCGCCAGCAGCTTGGGACGAACTAATGAAAAACTGTTTTTT.

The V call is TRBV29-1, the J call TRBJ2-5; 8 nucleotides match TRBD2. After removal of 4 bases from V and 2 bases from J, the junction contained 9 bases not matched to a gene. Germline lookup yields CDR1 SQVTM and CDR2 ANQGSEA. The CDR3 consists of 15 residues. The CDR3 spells CSVGVAGPGQETQYF. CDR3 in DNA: TGCAGCGTTGGTGTAGCGGGGCCGGGGCAAGAGACCCAGTACTTC.

The CDR3 here is CASSLDFTGELFF. CDR3 bases: TGCGCCAGCAGCTTGGACTTCACCGGGGAGCTGTTTTTT. The chain combines TRBV5-1 with TRBJ2-2, with D hard to call. V shed 0 bases and J shed 4 bases, with 4 bases lying between them. Germline CDR1 SGHRS, CDR2 YFSETQ. The CDR3 runs to 13 residues.

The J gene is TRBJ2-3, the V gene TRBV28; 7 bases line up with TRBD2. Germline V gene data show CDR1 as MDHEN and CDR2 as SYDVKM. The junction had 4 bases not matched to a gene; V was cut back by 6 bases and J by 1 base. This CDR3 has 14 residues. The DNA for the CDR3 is TGTGCCAGCAGGGAGCGGGGCCGCACAGATACGCAGTATTTT. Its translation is CASRERGRTDTQYF.

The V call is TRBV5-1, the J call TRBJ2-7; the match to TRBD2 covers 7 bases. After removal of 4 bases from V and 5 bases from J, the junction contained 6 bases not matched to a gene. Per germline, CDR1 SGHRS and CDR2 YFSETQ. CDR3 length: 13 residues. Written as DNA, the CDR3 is TGCGCCAGCAGCCTGGGGGGGTCCGACGAGCAGTACTTC. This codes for CASSLGGSDEQYF. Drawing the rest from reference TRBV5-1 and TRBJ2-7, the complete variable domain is KAGVTQTPRYLIKTRGQQVTLSCSPISGHRSVSWYQQTPGQGLQFLFEYFSETQRNKGNFPGRFSGRQFSNSRSEMNVSTLELGDSALYLCASSLGGSDEQYFGPGTRLTVT.

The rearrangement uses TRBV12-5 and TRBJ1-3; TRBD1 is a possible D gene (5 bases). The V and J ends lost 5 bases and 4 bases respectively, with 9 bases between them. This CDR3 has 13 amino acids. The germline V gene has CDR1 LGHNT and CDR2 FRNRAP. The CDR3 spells CASGPPGGNTIYF. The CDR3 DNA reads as TGTGCTAGTGGTCCACCAGGGGGAAACACCATATATTTT.

The CDR3 sequence: CASSPEQGKVHEQYF. The CDR3 bases are TGTGCCAGCTCACCAGAACAGGGGAAGGTACACGAGCAGTACTTC. The chain combines TRBV18 with TRBJ2-7; 7 nucleotides align to TRBD1. The CDR3 totals 15 residues. Germline V gene lookup returns CDR1 KGHSH and CDR2 LQKENI. V dropped 2 bases and J dropped 5; count of bases not matched to a gene: 9. The full variable domain, in which reference TRBV18 and TRBJ2-7 provide the parts outside the CDR3, is NAGVMQNPRHLVRRRGQEARLRCSPMKGHSHVYWYRQLPEEGLKFMVYLQKENIIDESGMPKERFSAEFPKEGPSILRIQQVVRGDSAAYFCASSPEQGKVHEQYFGPGTRLTVT.

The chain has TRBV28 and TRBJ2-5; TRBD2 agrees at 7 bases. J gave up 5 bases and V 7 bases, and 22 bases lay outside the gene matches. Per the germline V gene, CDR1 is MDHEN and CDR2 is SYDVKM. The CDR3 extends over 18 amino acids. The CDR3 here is CASIPASGISSVVETQYF. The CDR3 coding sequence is TGTGCCAGCATCCCGGCCAGCGGGATTTCGTCGGTTGTGGAGACCCAGTACTTC.

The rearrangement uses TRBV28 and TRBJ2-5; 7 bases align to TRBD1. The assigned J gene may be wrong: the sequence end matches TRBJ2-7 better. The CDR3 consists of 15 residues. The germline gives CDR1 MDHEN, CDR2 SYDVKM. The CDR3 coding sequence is TGTGCCAGCAGTTTTCAGGGGGTATTACGCGACGAGCAGTACTTC. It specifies CASSFQGVLRDEQYF.

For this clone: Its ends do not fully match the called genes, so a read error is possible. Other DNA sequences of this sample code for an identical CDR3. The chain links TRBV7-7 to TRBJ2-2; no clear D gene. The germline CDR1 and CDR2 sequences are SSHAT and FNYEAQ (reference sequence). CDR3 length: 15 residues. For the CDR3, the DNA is TGTGCTAGCAGCTTAGGTCGAGGGAACACCGGGGAGCTGTTTTTT. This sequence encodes CASSLGRGNTGELFF.

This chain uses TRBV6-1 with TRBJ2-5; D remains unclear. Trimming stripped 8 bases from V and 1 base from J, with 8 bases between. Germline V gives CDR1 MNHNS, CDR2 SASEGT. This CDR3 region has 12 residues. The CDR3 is CASGFFQETQYF. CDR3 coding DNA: TGTGCCAGCGGGTTCTTCCAAGAGACCCAGTACTTC.

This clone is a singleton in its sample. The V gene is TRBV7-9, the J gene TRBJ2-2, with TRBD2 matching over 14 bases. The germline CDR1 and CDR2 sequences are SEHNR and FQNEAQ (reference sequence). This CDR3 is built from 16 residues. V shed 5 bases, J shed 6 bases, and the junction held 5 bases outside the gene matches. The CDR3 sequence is CASSPRLAGGAGELFF. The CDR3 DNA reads TGTGCCAGCAGCCCCCGACTAGCGGGAGGGGCCGGGGAGCTGTTTTTT.

The CDR3 nucleotides are TGTGCCAGCAGCCCGACAGGGGGCCACGAGCAGTACTTC. It yields the protein CASSPTGGHEQYF. The gene calls are TRBV27 and TRBJ2-7; 10 bases map to TRBD1. V was pared by 6 bases and J by 5 bases, with 4 bases of the junction left unmatched. This CDR3 region has 13 residues. Germline-derived CDR1 and CDR2 are MNHEY and SMNVEV (reference sequence).

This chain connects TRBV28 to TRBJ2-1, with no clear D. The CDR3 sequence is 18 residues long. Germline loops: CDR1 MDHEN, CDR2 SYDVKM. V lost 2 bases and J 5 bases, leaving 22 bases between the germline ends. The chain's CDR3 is CASSLKVVRVMLNNEQFF. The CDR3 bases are TGTGCCAGCAGTTTAAAGGTTGTCCGGGTCATGCTTAACAATGAGCAGTTCTTC.

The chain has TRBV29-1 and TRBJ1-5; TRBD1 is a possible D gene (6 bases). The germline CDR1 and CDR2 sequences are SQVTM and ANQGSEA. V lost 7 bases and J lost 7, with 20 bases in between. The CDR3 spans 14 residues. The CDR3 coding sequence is TGCAGCGCACCCGACAGGCCAAAGGCGCAGCCCCAGCATTTT. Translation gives CSAPDRPKAQPQHF.

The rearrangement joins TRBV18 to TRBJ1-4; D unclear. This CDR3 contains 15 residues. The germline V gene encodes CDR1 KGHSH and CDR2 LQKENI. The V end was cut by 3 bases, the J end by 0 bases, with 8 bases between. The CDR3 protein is CASSPDWATNEKLFF. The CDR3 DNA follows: TGTGCCAGCTCACCGGACTGGGCAACTAATGAAAAACTGTTTTTT.

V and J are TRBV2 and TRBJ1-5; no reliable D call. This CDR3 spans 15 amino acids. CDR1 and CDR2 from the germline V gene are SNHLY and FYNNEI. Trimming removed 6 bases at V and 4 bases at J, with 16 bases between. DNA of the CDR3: TGTGCCAGCAGCGAGAGTGGGGTGAGAAATCAGCCCCAGCATTTT. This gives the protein CASSESGVRNQPQHF.

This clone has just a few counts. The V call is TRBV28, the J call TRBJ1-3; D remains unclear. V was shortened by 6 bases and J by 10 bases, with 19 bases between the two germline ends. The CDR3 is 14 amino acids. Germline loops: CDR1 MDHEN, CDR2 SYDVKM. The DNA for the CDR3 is TGTGCCAGCAGCACCCTCTTCCATGGTGATACCATATATTTT. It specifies CASSTLFHGDTIYF.

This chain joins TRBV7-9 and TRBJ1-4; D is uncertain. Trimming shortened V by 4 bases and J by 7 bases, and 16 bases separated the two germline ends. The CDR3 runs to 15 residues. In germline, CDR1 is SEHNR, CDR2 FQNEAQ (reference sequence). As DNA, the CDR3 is TGTGCCAGCAGCTACGGGGTTGGAGGAAGTGAAAAACTGTTTTTT. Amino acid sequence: CASSYGVGGSEKLFF.

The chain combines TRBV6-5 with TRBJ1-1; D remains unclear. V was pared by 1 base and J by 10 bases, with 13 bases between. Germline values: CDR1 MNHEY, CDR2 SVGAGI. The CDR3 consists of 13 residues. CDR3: CASSYLPGRGAFF. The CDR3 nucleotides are TGTGCCAGCAGTTACTTGCCGGGCCGGGGAGCTTTCTTT.

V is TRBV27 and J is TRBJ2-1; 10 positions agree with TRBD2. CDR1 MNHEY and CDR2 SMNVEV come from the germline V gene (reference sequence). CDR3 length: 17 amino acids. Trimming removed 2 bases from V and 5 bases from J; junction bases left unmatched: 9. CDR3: CASSLKASGGLNNEQFF. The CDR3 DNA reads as TGTGCCAGCAGTTTAAAGGCTAGCGGGGGCCTTAACAATGAGCAGTTCTTC.

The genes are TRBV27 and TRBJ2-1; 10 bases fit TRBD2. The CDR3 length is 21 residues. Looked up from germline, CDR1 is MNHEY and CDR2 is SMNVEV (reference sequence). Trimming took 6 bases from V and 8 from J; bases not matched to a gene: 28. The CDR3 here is CASSLIGWASGGRRGGYEQFF. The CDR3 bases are TGTGCCAGCAGCTTGATAGGGTGGGCTAGCGGGGGCCGCCGGGGTGGCTATGAGCAGTTCTTC.

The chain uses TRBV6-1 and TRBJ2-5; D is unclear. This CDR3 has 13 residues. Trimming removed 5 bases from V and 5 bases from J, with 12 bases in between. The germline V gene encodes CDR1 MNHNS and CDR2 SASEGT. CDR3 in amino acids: CASSTLFRETQYF. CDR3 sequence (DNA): TGTGCCAGCAGTACCCTTTTCCGGGAGACCCAGTACTTC.

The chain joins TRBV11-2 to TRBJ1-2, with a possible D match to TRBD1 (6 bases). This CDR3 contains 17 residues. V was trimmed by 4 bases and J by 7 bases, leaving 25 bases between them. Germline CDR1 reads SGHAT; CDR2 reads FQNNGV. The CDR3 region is CASSSSWGTGSFVGYTF. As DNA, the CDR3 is TGTGCCAGCAGCTCCTCATGGGGCACAGGGAGTTTCGTTGGCTACACCTTC.

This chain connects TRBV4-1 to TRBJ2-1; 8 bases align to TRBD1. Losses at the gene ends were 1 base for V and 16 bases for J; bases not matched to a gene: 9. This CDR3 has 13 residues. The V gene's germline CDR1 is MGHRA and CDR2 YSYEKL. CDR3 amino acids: CASSQGGKQGDFF. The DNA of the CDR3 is TGCGCCAGCAGCCAAGGTGGAAAACAGGGGGATTTCTTC.